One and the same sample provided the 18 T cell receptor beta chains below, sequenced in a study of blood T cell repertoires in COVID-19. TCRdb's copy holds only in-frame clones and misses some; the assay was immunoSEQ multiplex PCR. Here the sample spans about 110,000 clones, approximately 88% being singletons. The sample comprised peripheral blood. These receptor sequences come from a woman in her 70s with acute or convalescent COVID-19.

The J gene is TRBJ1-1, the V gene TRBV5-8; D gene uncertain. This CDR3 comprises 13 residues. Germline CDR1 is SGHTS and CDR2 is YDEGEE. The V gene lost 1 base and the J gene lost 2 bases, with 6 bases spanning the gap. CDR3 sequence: CASSLNRNTEAFF. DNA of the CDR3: TGTGCCAGCAGCTTGAACAGAAACACTGAAGCTTTCTTT.

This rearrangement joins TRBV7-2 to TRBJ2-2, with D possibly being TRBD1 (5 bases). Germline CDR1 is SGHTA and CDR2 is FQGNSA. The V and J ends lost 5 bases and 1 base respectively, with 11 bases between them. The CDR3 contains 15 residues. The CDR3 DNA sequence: TGTGCCAGCAGCCTAGACAGAATGAACACCGGGGAGCTGTTTTTT. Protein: CASSLDRMNTGELFF. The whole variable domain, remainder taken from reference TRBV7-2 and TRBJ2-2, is GAGVSQSPSNKVTEKGKDVELRCDPISGHTALYWYRQSLGQGLEFLIYFQGNSAPDKSGLPSDRFSAERTGGSVSTLTIQRTQQEDSAVYLCASSLDRMNTGELFFGEGSRLTVL.

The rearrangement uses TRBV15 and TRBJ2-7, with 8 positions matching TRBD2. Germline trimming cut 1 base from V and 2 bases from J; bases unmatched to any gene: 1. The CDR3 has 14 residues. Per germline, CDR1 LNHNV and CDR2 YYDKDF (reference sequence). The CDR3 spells CATSRVAGTYEQYF. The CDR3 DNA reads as TGTGCCACCAGCAGAGTAGCGGGGACCTACGAGCAGTACTTC.

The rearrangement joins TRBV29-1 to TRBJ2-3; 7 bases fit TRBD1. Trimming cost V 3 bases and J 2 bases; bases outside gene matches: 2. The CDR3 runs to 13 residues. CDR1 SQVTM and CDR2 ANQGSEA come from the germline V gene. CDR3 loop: CSVDTGVTDTQYF. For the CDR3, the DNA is TGCAGCGTTGATACAGGGGTCACAGATACGCAGTATTTT.

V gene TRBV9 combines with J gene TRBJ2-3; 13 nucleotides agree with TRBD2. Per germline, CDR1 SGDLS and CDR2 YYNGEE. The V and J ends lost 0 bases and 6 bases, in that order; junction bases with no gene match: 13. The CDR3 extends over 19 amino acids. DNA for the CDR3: TGTGCCAGCAGCGTAGTGCCAGGCCTTGGACTAGCGGGAGCGGATACGCAGTATTTT. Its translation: CASSVVPGLGLAGADTQYF.

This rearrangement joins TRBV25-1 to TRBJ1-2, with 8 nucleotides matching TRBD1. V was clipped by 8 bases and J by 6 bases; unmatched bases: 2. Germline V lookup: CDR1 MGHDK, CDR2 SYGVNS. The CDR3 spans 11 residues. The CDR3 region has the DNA TGTGCCAGCGGACAGGGACATGGCTACACCTTC. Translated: CASGQGHGYTF.

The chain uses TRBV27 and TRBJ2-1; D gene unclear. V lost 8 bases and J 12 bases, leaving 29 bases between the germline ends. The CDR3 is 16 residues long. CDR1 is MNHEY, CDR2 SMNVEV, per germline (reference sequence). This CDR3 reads CASSDFPPTPTLGQFF. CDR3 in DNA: TGTGCCAGCTCAGACTTTCCCCCCACCCCTACCTTAGGGCAGTTCTTC.

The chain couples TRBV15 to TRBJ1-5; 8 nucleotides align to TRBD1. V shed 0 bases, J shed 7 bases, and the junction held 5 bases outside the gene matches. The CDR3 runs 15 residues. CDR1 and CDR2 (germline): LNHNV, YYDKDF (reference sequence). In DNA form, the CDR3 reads TGTGCCACCAGCAGAGAGCAGGGGGCTTGGCAGCCCCAGCATTTT. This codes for CATSREQGAWQPQHF. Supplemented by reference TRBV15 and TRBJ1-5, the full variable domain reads DAMVIQNPRYQVTQFGKPVTLSCSQTLNHNVMYWYQQKSSQAPKLLFHYYDKDFNNEADTPDNFQSRRPNTSFCFLDIRSPGLGDTAMYLCATSREQGAWQPQHFGDGTRLSIL.

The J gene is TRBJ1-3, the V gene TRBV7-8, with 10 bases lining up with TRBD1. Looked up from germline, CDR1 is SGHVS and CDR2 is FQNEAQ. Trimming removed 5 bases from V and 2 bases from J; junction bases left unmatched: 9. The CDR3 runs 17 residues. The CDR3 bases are TGTGCCAGCAGCCCGAGGACAGGGGGATCTCCTGGAAACACCATATATTTT. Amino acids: CASSPRTGGSPGNTIYF.

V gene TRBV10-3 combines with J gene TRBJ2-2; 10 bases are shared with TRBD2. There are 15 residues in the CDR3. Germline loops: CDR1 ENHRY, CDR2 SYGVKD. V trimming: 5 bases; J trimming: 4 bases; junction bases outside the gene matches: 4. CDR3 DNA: TGTGCCATCAGTAGCGGGGGGGCCGGCACCGGGGAGCTGTTTTTT. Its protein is CAISSGGAGTGELFF.

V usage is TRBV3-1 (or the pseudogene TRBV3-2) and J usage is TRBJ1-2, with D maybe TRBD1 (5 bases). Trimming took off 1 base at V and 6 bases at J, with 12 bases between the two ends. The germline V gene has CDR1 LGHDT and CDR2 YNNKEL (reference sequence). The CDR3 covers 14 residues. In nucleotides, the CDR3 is TGTGCCAGCAGCCAAGCGACCAGGGAGGATGGCTACACCTTC. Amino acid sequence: CASSQATREDGYTF.

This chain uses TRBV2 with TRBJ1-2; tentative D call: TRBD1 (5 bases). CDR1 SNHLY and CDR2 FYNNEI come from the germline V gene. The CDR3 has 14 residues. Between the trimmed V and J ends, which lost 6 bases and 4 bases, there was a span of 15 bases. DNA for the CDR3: TGTGCCAGCAGCCCCCTACAGGTCGTCTATGGCTACACCTTC. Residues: CASSPLQVVYGYTF.

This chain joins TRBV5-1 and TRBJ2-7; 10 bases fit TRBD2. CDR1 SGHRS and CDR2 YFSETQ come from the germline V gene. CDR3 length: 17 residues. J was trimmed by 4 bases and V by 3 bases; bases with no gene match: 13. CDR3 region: CASSSQSGRAGLYEQYF. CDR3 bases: TGCGCCAGCAGCTCCCAGAGCGGGAGGGCCGGGTTGTACGAGCAGTACTTC.

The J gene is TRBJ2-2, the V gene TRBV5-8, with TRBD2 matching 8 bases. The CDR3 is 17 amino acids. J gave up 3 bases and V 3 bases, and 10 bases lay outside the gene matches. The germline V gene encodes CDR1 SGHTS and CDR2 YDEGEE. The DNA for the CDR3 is TGTGCCAGCAGCTCGAGCGGGAGCCTGGGGGACACCGGGGAGCTGTTTTTT. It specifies CASSSSGSLGDTGELFF.

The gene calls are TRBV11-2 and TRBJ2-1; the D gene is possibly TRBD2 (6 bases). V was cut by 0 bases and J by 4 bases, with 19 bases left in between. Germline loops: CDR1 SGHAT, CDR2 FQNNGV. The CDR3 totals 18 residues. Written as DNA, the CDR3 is TGTGCCAGCAGCTTAGATGGGGGGTCAGGGCGACTTTACAATGAGCAGTTCTTC. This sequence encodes CASSLDGGSGRLYNEQFF.

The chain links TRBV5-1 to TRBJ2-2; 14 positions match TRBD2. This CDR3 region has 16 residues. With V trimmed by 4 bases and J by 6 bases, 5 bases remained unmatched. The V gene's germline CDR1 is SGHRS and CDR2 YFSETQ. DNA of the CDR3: TGCGCCAGCAGCCAGGGACTAGCGGGAGAGGCCGGGGAGCTGTTTTTT. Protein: CASSQGLAGEAGELFF.

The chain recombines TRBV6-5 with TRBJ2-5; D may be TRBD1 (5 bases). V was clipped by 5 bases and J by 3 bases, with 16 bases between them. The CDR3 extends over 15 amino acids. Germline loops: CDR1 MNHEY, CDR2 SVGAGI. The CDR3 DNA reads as TGTGCCAGCAGTATCGAAGGGGTGGAGAAAGAGACCCAGTACTTC. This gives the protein CASSIEGVEKETQYF.

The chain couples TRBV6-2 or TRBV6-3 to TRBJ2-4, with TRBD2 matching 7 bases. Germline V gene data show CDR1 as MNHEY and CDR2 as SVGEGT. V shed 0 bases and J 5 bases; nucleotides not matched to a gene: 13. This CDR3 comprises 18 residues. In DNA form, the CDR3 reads TGTGCCAGCAGTTACTCGAGTAAGGCGGGAGTACGAGAAAACATTCAGTACTTC. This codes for CASSYSSKAGVRENIQYF.